Listed below are T cell receptor beta chains from one sample, sequenced in a study of T cells in Graves' hyperthyroidism and ophthalmopathy. One entry per CDR3 protein results from TCRdb running MiXCR on the multiplex PCR reads. The sample consists of roughly 420,000 distinct CDR3 sequences, around a sixth of them appearing once. Source material: blood. The receptors originated from a woman in her late teens or twenties with Graves' hyperthyroidism. Both conserved end residues are trimmed from each CDR3. Part of the rows lack a size; the others show once, few, many or a class for expanded clones.

v_gene	j_gene	abundance	CDR3aa
TRBV3-1	TRBJ2-5	many	ASSSGARETQY
TRBV4-1	TRBJ2-7	few	ASSPSRTSASYEQY
TRBV11-2	TRBJ2-2	many	ASSLDGITGELF
TRBV27	TRBJ1-5	many	ASSLAAASNQPQH
TRBV9	TRBJ2-1	few	ASSVDRGMNEQF
TRBV2	TRBJ1-4	many	ASSAGTGLEKLF
TRBV6-1	TRBJ1-2	few	ASSPTGTGDSYT
TRBV5-1	TRBJ2-5	few	ASSANYDDPQETQY
TRBV19	TRBJ1-5	-	ASSIPAGRASNQPQH
TRBV20-1	TRBJ1-2	many	SARVLEGYGYT
TRBV28	TRBJ2-7	many	ASSPAGSVSYEQY
TRBV12-3/TRBV12-4	TRBJ1-5	many	ASSLEGPGQPQH
TRBV6-1	TRBJ1-4	few	ASGAKGPNEKLF
TRBV5-1	TRBJ2-5	many	ASSLGGGLGETQY
TRBV3-1	TRBJ2-5	many	ASSLASGGAVETQY
TRBV6-5	TRBJ1-3	-	ASSYQPTGRPGNTIY
TRBV12-3/TRBV12-4	TRBJ1-5	many	ASSFSGRQSQH
TRBV5-1	TRBJ2-3	many	ASSPSTSGTQY
TRBV19	TRBJ2-1	few	ASSIGLGNEQF
TRBV5-1	TRBJ2-1	many	ASSLEQTYNEQF
TRBV20-1	TRBJ1-1	many	SARTANTEAF
TRBV5-1	TRBJ2-2	few	ASLTGELNTGELF
TRBV28	TRBJ2-5	many	ASSPDRRQTQY
TRBV30	TRBJ1-5	many	AWSLRTGNLPQH
TRBV19	TRBJ1-1	few	ASTGQGVTEAF
TRBV20-1	TRBJ1-5	many	SASMGRGQPQH
TRBV27	TRBJ2-5	many	ASSANPIGLAGDLQETQY
TRBV7-9	TRBJ2-5	many	ASSLGRTSQETQY
TRBV7-9	TRBJ1-1	many	ASSFAGTNTEAF
TRBV30	TRBJ2-4	many	AWSVRGATKTFQY
TRBV29-1	TRBJ1-4	-	SVKTGSEKLF
TRBV6-1	TRBJ2-3	-	ASSRTSGRIVDTQY
TRBV5-6	TRBJ2-7	-	ASSPRSSGVYEQY
TRBV20-1	TRBJ2-2	many	SARRTSGSSGATGELF
TRBV7-2	TRBJ2-1	many	ASSRDRSGEQF
TRBV10-2	TRBJ2-1	few	ASSSSERSSYNEQF
TRBV7-9	TRBJ2-1	many	ASSPPSGRAYTSSYNEQF
TRBV7-8	TRBJ1-2	few	ASSSYRGSVNYGYT
TRBV6-1	TRBJ1-5	many	ASSPGGYGNQPQH
TRBV18	TRBJ2-1	few	ASSPKQGALGNEQF
TRBV5-1	TRBJ1-1	many	ASSSGQDYTEAF
TRBV20-1	TRBJ1-2	many	SPLGGEKGYT
TRBV5-1	TRBJ1-1	many	ASISGGRRTEAF
TRBV20-1	TRBJ1-5	few	SARDPQLGGQPQH
TRBV6-1	TRBJ2-5	-	ASSETSGGAETQY
TRBV18	TRBJ2-2	many	ASSPPGAYTGELF